The rows below give T cell receptor beta chains drawn from one sample of a study of OX40 agonist ivuxolimab in advanced cancers. Using immunoSEQ multiplex PCR, the repertoire was profiled, and TCRdb retains in-frame clones only, with some absent. The table shows about 52,000 clones, with about 82% occurring only once. Material: CD4+ or CD8+ T cells sorted from blood, obtained in a trial of the OX40 agonist ivuxolimab. All receptors come from an adult with an advanced solid tumor such as melanoma, head and neck, liver or kidney cancer. The CDR3 runs from the conserved cysteine through the conserved F or W. The D gene is left open where the match is weak. Only some rows state a clone size, as once, few, many or a class for expanded clones.

>.|14|.|TRBJ1-5|TRBV7-2
TGTGCCAGCAGCTCCTACGGAACCACCCAGCCCCAGCATTTT
CASSSYGTTQPQHF
>.|17|.|TRBJ2-7|TRBV18
TGTGCCAGCTCAGCTCAGGGACGGATCTGGGGCTCCTACGAGCAGTACTTC
CASSAQGRIWGSYEQYF
>few|15|TRBD2|TRBJ2-2|TRBV27
TGTGCCAGCAGTCCCCTCGAAGCGGGGGGCGGGGAGCTGTTTTTT
CASSPLEAGGGELFF
>.|16|TRBD1|TRBJ1-2|TRBV4-1
TGCGCCAGCAGCCAGGGGGAGCTCAGGGGGGCCTATGGCTACACCTTC
CASSQGELRGAYGYTF
>few|16|.|TRBJ2-5|TRBV19
TGTGCCAGTAGTATAGATCTATTCAAGTACAAAGAGACCCAGTACTTC
CASSIDLFKYKETQYF
>.|13|.|TRBJ1-3|TRBV28
TGTGCCAGTTCGGAGGTCGCTGGAAACACCATATATTTT
CASSEVAGNTIYF
>once|18|TRBD1|TRBJ1-6|TRBV7-2
TGTGCCAGCAGCTTAGCGGGGCTAACAGGGGGCGCAAGTTCACCCCTCCACTTT
CASSLAGLTGGASSPLHF
>.|15|.|TRBJ1-1|TRBV30
TGTGCCTGGAAGGCAGGGGCTGGGTGGAACACTGAAGCTTTCTTT
CAWKAGAGWNTEAFF
>.|14|.|TRBJ2-7|TRBV5-6
TGTGCCAGCAGCCACGGACTGAGCTCCTACGAGCAGTACTTC
CASSHGLSSYEQYF
>few|14|.|TRBJ1-6|TRBV7-2
TGTGCCAGCAGCAAACCTCGGTCGAATTCACCCCTCCACTTT
CASSKPRSNSPLHF
>few|12|.|TRBJ2-7|TRBV18
TGTGCCAGCTCACCACCGAGCCGCGAGCAGTACTTC
CASSPPSREQYF